The subject of this entry is one T cell receptor beta chain. Its antigen is undetermined. V lost 4 bases to trimming and J lost 2 bases, with 7 bases between them. The length of the CDR3 is 12 residues. Germline assignment: CDR1 SQVTM and CDR2 ANQGSEA. The sample comes from a study of cytomegalovirus exposure and HLA in healthy donors. The PCR had 60 Vbeta and 13 Jbeta primers. Assay: immunoSEQ multiplex PCR; the TCRdb copy retains only in-frame clones and omits some. This table holds around 67,000 clones, around 63% found once. Study results and caveats: Follow-up analysis seemed to connect common viral pathogens with several of the most significant clusters identified.

The source of this sequence is a woman in her twenties or thirties in good health and CMV-seronegative. This chain connects TRBV29-1 to TRBJ2-3, with unresolved D. Source material: PBMCs. CDR3 bases: TGCAGCGTTGGAGACCACACAGATACGCAGTATTTT. It yields the protein CSVGDHTDTQYF.